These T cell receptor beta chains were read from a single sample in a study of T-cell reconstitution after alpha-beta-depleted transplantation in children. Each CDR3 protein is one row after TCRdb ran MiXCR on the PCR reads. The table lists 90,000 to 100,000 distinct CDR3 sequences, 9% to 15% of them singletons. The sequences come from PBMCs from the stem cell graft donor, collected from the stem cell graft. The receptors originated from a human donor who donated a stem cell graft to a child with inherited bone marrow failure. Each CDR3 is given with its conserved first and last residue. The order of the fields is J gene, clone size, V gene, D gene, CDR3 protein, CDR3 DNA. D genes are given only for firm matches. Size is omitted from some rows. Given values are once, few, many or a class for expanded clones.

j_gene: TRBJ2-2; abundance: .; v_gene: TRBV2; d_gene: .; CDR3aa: CASRRTNTGELFF; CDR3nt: TGTGCCAGCAGACGGACCAACACCGGGGAGCTGTTTTTT
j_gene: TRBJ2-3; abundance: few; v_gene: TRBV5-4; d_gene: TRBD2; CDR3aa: CASSYSSGTTDTQYF; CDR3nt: TGTGCCAGCAGCTATTCTAGCGGGACCACAGATACGCAGTATTTT
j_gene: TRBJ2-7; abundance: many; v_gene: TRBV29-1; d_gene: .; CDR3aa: CSAVGDSYEQYF; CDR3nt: TGCAGCGCAGTAGGGGATTCCTACGAGCAGTACTTC
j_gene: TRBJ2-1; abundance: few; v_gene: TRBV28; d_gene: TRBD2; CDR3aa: CASTVAGGLFGNEQFF; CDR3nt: TGTGCCAGCACCGTAGCGGGAGGGCTTTTCGGCAATGAGCAGTTCTTC
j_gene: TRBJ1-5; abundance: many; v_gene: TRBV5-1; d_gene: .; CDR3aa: CASSLVGGQGQPQHF; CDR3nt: TGCGCCAGCAGCTTGGTGGGGGGGCAAGGTCAGCCCCAGCATTTT
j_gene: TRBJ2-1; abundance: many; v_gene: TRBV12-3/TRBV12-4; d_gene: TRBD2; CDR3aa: CASYPGGGTSYNEQFF; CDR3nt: TGTGCCAGCTATCCGGGGGGAGGAACCTCCTACAATGAGCAGTTCTTC
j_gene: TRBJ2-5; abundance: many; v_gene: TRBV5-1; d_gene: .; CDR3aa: CASSSEGAGETQYF; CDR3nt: TGCGCCAGCAGCTCGGAGGGGGCAGGAGAGACCCAGTACTTC
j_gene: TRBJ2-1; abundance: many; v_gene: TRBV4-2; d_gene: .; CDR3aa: CASSQGGPYNEQFF; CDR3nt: TGTGCCAGCAGCCAAGGTGGCCCCTACAATGAGCAGTTCTTC
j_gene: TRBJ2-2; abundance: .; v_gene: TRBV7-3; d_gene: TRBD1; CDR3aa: CASSSGQETGELFF; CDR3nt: TGTGCCAGCAGCTCAGGACAGGAAACCGGGGAGCTGTTTTTT
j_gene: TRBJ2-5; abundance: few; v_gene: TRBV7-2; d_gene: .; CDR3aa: CASSLAGLRPETQYF; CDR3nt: TGTGCCAGCAGCTTAGCTGGCCTCCGACCAGAGACCCAGTACTTC
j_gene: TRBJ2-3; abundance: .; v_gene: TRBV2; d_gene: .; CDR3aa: CASRITIKTQYF; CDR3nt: TGTGCCAGCAGGATAACTATCAAAACGCAGTATTTT
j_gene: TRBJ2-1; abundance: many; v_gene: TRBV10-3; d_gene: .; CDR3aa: CAISELGGEQFF; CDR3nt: TGTGCCATCAGTGAGTTAGGGGGTGAGCAGTTCTTC
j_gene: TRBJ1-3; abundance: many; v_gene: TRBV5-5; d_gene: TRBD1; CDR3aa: CASSLGDRGNTIYF; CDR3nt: TGTGCCAGCAGCTTGGGGGACAGGGGAAACACCATATATTTT
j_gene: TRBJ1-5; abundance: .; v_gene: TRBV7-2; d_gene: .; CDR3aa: CASSYTDGNQPQHF; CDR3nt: TGTGCCAGCAGCTATACCGACGGCAATCAGCCCCAGCATTTT
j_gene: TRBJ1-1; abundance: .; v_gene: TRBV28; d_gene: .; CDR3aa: CASSLRGVTEAFF; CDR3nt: TGTGCCAGCAGTTTGAGAGGGGTAACTGAAGCTTTCTTT
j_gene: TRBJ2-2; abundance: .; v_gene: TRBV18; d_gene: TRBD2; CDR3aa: CASSPAGVNGKLFF; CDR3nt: TGTGCCAGCTCACCGGCGGGGGTGAACGGGAAGCTGTTTTTT
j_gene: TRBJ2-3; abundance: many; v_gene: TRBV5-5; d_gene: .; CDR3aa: CASSLTRGRGDTQYF; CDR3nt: TGTGCCAGCAGCTTAACGAGAGGCCGAGGGGATACGCAGTATTTT
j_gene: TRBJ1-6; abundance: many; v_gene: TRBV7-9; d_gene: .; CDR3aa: CASSLVENGRSPLHF; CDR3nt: TGTGCCAGCAGCTTAGTTGAGAACGGACGTTCACCCCTCCACTTT
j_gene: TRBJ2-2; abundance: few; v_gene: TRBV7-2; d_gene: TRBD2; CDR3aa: CAGSTGLAVGELFF; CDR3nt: TGTGCCGGCAGCACGGGACTAGCGGTTGGGGAGCTGTTTTTT
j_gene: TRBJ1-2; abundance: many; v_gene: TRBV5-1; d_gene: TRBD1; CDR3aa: CASGDPDRGDYGYTF; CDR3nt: TGCGCCAGCGGCGATCCAGACAGGGGGGACTATGGCTACACCTTC
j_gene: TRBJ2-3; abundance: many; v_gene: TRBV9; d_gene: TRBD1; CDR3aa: CASSVQGALKDTQYF; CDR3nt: TGTGCCAGCAGCGTCCAGGGGGCCCTCAAAGATACGCAGTATTTT
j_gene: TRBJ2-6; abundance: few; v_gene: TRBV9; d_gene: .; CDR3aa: CASLNRANVLTF; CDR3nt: TGTGCCAGCCTTAACCGGGCCAACGTCCTGACTTTC
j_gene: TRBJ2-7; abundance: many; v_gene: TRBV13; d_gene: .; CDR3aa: CASSLVLEDNEQYF; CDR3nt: TGTGCCAGCAGCTTAGTTCTTGAGGACAACGAGCAGTACTTC
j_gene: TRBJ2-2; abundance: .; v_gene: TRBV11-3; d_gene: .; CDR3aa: CASSLGGAHNTGELFF; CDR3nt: TGTGCCAGCAGCTTAGGGGGGGCGCATAACACCGGGGAGCTGTTTTTT
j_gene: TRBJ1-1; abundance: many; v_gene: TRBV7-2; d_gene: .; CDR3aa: CASSSRQLNTEAFF; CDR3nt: TGTGCCAGCAGCTCCAGACAGCTGAACACTGAAGCTTTCTTT
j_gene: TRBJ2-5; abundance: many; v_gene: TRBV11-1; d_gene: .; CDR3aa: CASSLAGVEETQYF; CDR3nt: TGTGCCAGCAGCTTAGCAGGGGTTGAAGAGACCCAGTACTTC
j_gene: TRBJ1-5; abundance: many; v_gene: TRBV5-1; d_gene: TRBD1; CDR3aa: CASSFGTANQPQHF; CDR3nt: TGCGCCAGCAGCTTCGGGACAGCAAATCAGCCCCAGCATTTT
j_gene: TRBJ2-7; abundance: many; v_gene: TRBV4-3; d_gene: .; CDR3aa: CASSQDLPGRGSDEQYF; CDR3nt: TGCGCCAGCAGCCAAGATTTACCCGGCAGGGGCTCGGACGAGCAGTACTTC
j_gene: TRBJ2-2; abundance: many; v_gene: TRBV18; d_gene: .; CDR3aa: CASSPPSVRELFF; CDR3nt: TGTGCCAGCTCACCACCGTCCGTGAGGGAGCTGTTTTTT
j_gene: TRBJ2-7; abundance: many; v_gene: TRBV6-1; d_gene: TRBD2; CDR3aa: CASSEVGGAYEQYF; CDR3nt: TGTGCCAGCAGTGAAGTCGGGGGGGCCTACGAGCAGTACTTC
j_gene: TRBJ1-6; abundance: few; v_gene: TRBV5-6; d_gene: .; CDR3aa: CASSLGRAVMDSPLHF; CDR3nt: TGTGCCAGCAGCTTGGGACGGGCTGTTATGGATTCACCCCTCCACTTT
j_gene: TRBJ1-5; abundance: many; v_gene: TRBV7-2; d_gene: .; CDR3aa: CASSSNPRDQPQHF; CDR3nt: TGTGCCAGCAGCTCAAATCCCAGAGATCAGCCCCAGCATTTT